This T cell receptor (beta chain) comes out of a study of type 1 and type 2 diabetes patients. PCR was run on genomic DNA. Amplification of the beta chain CDR3 used 30 forward and 13 reverse multiplex primers. TCRdb redid the calling of the multiplex PCR reads with MiXCR, one entry per CDR3 protein. Altogether approximately 260,000 distinct CDR3 sequences are present, roughly 44% being singletons, with the ten largest covering roughly 15%. This receptor was taken from a man younger than 35 with type 2 diabetes. Input material: peripheral blood mononuclear cells (PBMCs).

CDR3 sequence reads: CASSVGSSGGTASTDTQYF. CDR3 nucleotides: TGTGCCAGCAGCGTAGGCTCTAGCGGGGGGACTGCTAGCACAGATACGCAGTATTTT. J is TRBJ2-3 and V is TRBV9, with 11 bases fitting TRBD2. The CDR3 loop spans 19 amino acids. CDR1 is SGDLS and CDR2 is YYNGEE in the germline V gene. J was trimmed by 0 bases and V by 0 bases; bases with no gene match: 9.